This T cell receptor (beta chain) derives from a study of shared clonotypes between healthy human individuals. The authors loaded around 200 ng DNA, around 32,000 T cell genomes, into sorted-subset replicate PCRs. Method: immunoSEQ multiplex PCR; TCRdb's copy keeps in-frame clones and lacks some. Of about 2.1 million clones in the sample, 85% to 95% were seen once. Losses at the gene ends were 2 bases for V and 4 bases for J; bases not matched to a gene: 13. The CDR3 has 16 residues. Germline V CDR1 and CDR2: SQVTM, ANQGSEA. CD45RO negativity and positive selection for CCR7 defined naive CD8 cells, a population that excluded terminally differentiated effector memory CD45RA+ cells.

The TCR was taken from a man between 18 and 29 years old in good health. Some clones in this sample may be carry-over from other donors' samples. Source material: naive CD8+ T cells from PBMCs. The J gene is TRBJ1-2, the V gene TRBV29-1, with 7 bases fitting TRBD1. Here the CDR3 reads CSVEPPDRVPGYGYTF. CDR3 DNA sequence: TGCAGCGTTGAACCCCCCGACAGGGTCCCTGGCTATGGCTACACCTTC.